What follows describes a single T cell receptor (beta chain). Its antigen is not identified. The sample originates from a study of early T cells in non-severe SARS-CoV-2 infection. For the study at large: The sequenced material was bulk RNA from unsorted whole blood, and its chains were unpaired. Study findings and constraints: VDJdb-based annotation leaned toward anti-spike CD8 responses and missed private and CD4 specificities.

Individually, cDNA molecules had unique molecular identifiers attached to them. One entry per CDR3 protein, called by TCRdb with MiXCR from the 5' RACE reads. The top ten hold 15% to 20% of the sample, which has tens of thousands of distinct CDR3 sequences, 9% to 15% seen once. Sequenced input: whole blood. The source of this sequence is an adult who was a healthcare worker with PCR-confirmed SARS-CoV-2 infection or an uninfected control (not recorded which).

DNA of the CDR3: TGTGCCAGCAGCTCAACCGGGACAGGGTATGGCTACACCTTC. Translated, it gives CASSSTGTGYGYTF. The chain uses TRBV12-3 or TRBV12-4 and TRBJ1-2; the match to TRBD1 covers 9 bases. The CDR3 is 14 residues long. Germline trimming cut 6 bases from V and 5 bases from J; bases unmatched to any gene: 7.